This TCR beta chain was retrieved from a study of blood T cell repertoires in COVID-19. Study information: COVID-19 samples, acute and convalescent, were from the United States, Italy and Spain. The cDNA or gDNA used as material had been derived from T cells, B-cell-depleted T cells, or PBMCs.

Per the original data handling: Nucleated cell counts were estimated from reference gene primer amplification. Sequencing was performed with immunoSEQ multiplex PCR; in TCRdb, only in-frame clones are kept and a portion is missing. The D gene and trimming were derived from the DNA, and the V and J assignments and clone size from that table. There are roughly 100,000 clones in the sample; 70% to 90% occur only once, and 3% lies in the top ten. The junction had 13 bases not matched to a gene; V was cut back by 5 bases and J by 8 bases. The CDR3 covers 16 residues. The germline V gene has CDR1 SGHVS and CDR2 FQNEAQ.

The sequenced sample consisted of peripheral blood. V is TRBV7-8 and J is TRBJ2-1; 9 bases agree with TRBD1. This receptor was taken from a man in his fifties with active or convalescent COVID-19. CDR3 residues: CASSPIPGQGWDEQFF. In DNA form, the CDR3 reads TGTGCCAGCAGCCCAATCCCGGGACAGGGTTGGGATGAGCAGTTCTTC.